This T cell receptor (beta chain) was sequenced during a study of T cells in Graves' hyperthyroidism and ophthalmopathy (dated by TCRdb to between 2018 and 2021). Background for the entire study: Peripheral blood was collected at initial diagnosis, before any treatment. To identify distinguishing TCR V-J signatures, a discovery cohort of around 98 patients was used, comprising some 45 with Graves' ophthalmopathy and some 60 with stable Graves' hyperthyroidism. Whether ophthalmopathy could be predicted prospectively was tested in an independent validation cohort made up of 18 to 20 hyperthyroidism patients plus 17 patients who later progressed to ophthalmopathy. The 100 discovery patients were randomly split 7:3 into training and test sets. In addition, the study compared T-cell repertoires in thyroid tissue and in blood from about 6 Graves' hyperthyroidism patients. After blood sampling, hyperthyroidism patients were treated with methimazole at a starting dose of 30 mg daily, and ophthalmopathy patients were treated with high-dose intravenous methylprednisolone. The paper reports TCR Vbeta CDR3 sequencing of some 140 peripheral blood samples: around 45 ophthalmopathy, fewer than 80 hyperthyroidism and some 17 progressor patients.

The research as a whole found: In validation, the model predicted progression to ophthalmopathy a median of around 6.5 months before onset, with roughly 71% sensitivity and just under 75% specificity. Ophthalmopathy was separated from stable hyperthyroidism by a 13 V-J signature model, with around 88% sensitivity and approximately 81% specificity obtained in cross-validation and 80%/75% obtained in testing. Most expanded thyroid clonotypes (frequency above 0.001) were also found in blood, which suggests that blood repertoires may mirror thyroid immune responses. Sample size was not statistically predetermined, and blinding of investigators to group allocation was not performed.

The TCR beta CDR3 regions were amplified from the RNA transcripts. The TCR CDR3 was subjected to a first round of RT-PCR using the HTBI primer set and the Qiagen OneStep RT-PCR kit. Libraries were constructed in a second round of multiplex PCR, after which size selection and purification were performed. The libraries were sequenced on an Illumina HiSeq2000 using paired-end 100 bp reads. In the authors' own workflow: Raw data were processed with SOAPnuke, discarding reads with adapters, uncalled bases, mean Phred below 15, or no exact constant-primer or identifier match. High-quality paired reads were merged using COPE v1.2.5, and each unique nucleotide sequence was defined as a clonotype. MiTCR v1.1 was used to align the clonotypes against IMGT TRBV, TRBD and TRBJ reference segments. Only V-J combinations with frequency above 0.0001, covering approximately 99% of repertoires, were analysed. A TCS score was defined as the ratio between F50 (clonal expansion) and ExV (chaos), using BLOSUM62-based TCRdist between CDR3 peptides within each V-J. Welch's t-statistics and random forest reduced roughly 530 V-J features to 10 to 15, which were used in a naive Bayes classifier (R e1071). In TCRdb, the public reads were trimmed at Q25 with fastp and aligned with MiXCR, with productive beta chains retained. CDR3 protein sequences are deduplicated, and each keeps its most common genes and DNA. These V and J calls are TCRdb output, not the study's own analysis. A total of 400,000 to 550,000 distinct CDR3 sequences appear in this sample, roughly 24% of them only once. The top ten clones comprise around 11% of the sample.

The CDR3, cysteine through phenylalanine, is 14 amino acids long. Only CDR3 DNA remains: 42 bases, in frame from the first base. V lost 4 bases and J lost 2 bases; the stretch between them is 11 bases long. The CDR1 and CDR2 encoded by the germline V gene are ENHRY and SYGVKD. This clonotype has ten or more counts. Its recognized antigen is unknown. No much larger clone exists at a distance of one base, and base qualities are not known. Ophthalmopathy patients had moderately to severely active disease, Clinical Activity Score of at least 3, NOSPECS grade of at least 4, and duration under 3 months. The study excluded patients with uncontrolled infections, other autoimmune diseases, pregnancy or lactation. Diagnoses were established on the basis of clinical symptoms, serum thyroxine and TRAb, thyroid ultrasound, and orbital computed tomography. Ficoll-Paque density gradient centrifugation was used to isolate PBMCs from about 9 ml of fresh peripheral blood. Total RNA was extracted using Trizol reagent, and RNA quality was assessed on an Agilent 2100 Bioanalyzer.

This clonotype was sampled from a woman aged 25 to 39 with Graves' ophthalmopathy. Sequenced sample: blood. The V and J segments used are TRBV10-3 and TRBJ1-2, with TRBD1 tentatively as D gene (5 bases match). The DNA sequence is given as TGTGCCATCAGTGGAGAGACAGAAAACTATGGCTACACCTTC. This codes for CAISGETENYGYTF.